These 16 T cell receptor beta chains were all obtained from the same sample, sequenced in a study of T-cell memory formation after mild COVID-19. A single record per CDR3 protein comes from TCRdb applying MiXCR to the 5' RACE reads. The sample shows some 450,000 distinct CDR3 sequences, around 19% of them seen only once. The sample consisted of PBMCs or a T cell subset sorted from them (not recorded which). The receptors were sampled from an adult woman who had mild COVID-19 (a few samples of this study predate the infection). Cell type and time point are not known.

Only a few counts were recorded for this clonotype. The rearrangement uses TRBV6-5 and TRBJ1-2, with TRBD1 identical over 9 bases. CDR3 length: 12 amino acids. CDR1 is MNHEY, CDR2 SVGAGI, per germline. Trimming removed 2 bases from V and 10 bases from J; junction bases left unmatched: 2. CDR3 protein: CASSYRQGDYTF. CDR3 sequence (DNA): TGTGCCAGCAGTTACCGACAGGGGGACTACACCTTC.

The gene calls are TRBV7-9 and TRBJ2-7; D may be TRBD2 (5 bases). The CDR3 contains 14 residues. V lost 5 bases, J lost 4 bases, and 15 bases lay in between. Germline loops: CDR1 SEHNR, CDR2 FQNEAQ (reference sequence). CDR3 nucleotide sequence: TGTGCCAGCAGCCCCTGGGAGTCGCCGTACGAGCAGTACTTC. It is translated as CASSPWESPYEQYF.

This clonotype was seen more than once but under ten times. This rearrangement joins TRBV12-3 or TRBV12-4 to TRBJ2-4, with D perhaps matching TRBD1 (6 bases). The CDR3 has 12 residues. Trimming pared 8 bases from V and 9 bases from J, leaving 14 bases between. CDR3 loop: CASLRRGGIQYF. In DNA, the CDR3 is TGTGCCAGCCTACGTAGAGGGGGCATTCAGTACTTC.

This chain uses TRBV7-6 with TRBJ2-6; no definite D call. This CDR3 spans 15 amino acids. CDR1 SGHVS and CDR2 FNYEAQ come from the germline V gene. V lost 5 bases and J 0 bases, leaving 8 bases between the germline ends. This CDR3 reads CASSPHVSGANVLTF. DNA for the CDR3: TGTGCCAGCAGCCCTCACGTCTCTGGGGCCAACGTCCTGACTTTC.

In its sample, this clonotype was seen a few times. The gene calls are TRBV7-2 and TRBJ1-3; TRBD1 might be the D (5 bases). Germline CDR1 SGHTA, CDR2 FQGNSA. V was pared by 6 bases and J by 0 bases, with 9 bases between. This CDR3 has 14 amino acids. The CDR3 sequence: CASRRGDSGNTIYF. CDR3 DNA sequence: TGTGCCAGCAGACGGGGCGACTCTGGAAACACCATATATTTT.

In this sample, this clonotype turned up a few times. In DNA, the CDR3 is TGTGCCATCAGCCAAATTGAGACCAAGCAAGAGACCCAGTACTTC. Translated: CAISQIETKQETQYF. The V and J genes are TRBV10-3 and TRBJ2-5; D is ambiguous. The CDR3 has 15 amino acids. Germline assignment: CDR1 ENHRY and CDR2 SYGVKD. Trimming shortened V by 6 bases and J by 2 bases, and 16 bases separated the two germline ends.

This clonotype was observed a handful of times. The chain employs TRBV5-4 and TRBJ1-2; D possibly corresponds to TRBD1 (5 bases). CDR3 length equals 14 residues. Trimming pared 3 bases from V and 4 bases from J, leaving 13 bases between. Per the germline V gene, CDR1 is SGHNT and CDR2 is YYREEE (reference sequence). The chain's CDR3 is CASSSPGSGYGYTF. Written as DNA, the CDR3 is TGTGCCAGCAGCTCCCCAGGGTCCGGCTATGGCTACACCTTC.

This clonotype was seen more than once but under ten times. The gene calls are TRBV18 and TRBJ2-1; D perhaps matches TRBD2 (6 bases). The CDR3 consists of 17 residues. CDR1 and CDR2 from the germline V gene are KGHSH and LQKENI. V was shortened by 3 bases and J by 7 bases, with 22 bases between the two germline ends. Here the CDR3 DNA reads TGTGCCAGCTCACCTCTGGGATGGGGAGGCGGAGATAATGAGCAGTTCTTC. This encodes CASSPLGWGGGDNEQFF.

This clonotype was observed a handful of times. V usage is TRBV9 and J usage is TRBJ1-6, with unresolved D. V was clipped by 2 bases and J by 9 bases, with 9 bases between them. The CDR3 sequence is 13 residues long. Germline-derived CDR1 and CDR2 are SGDLS and YYNGEE. The CDR3 sequence is CASSVGLLSPLHF. CDR3 DNA: TGTGCCAGCAGCGTTGGGTTACTTTCACCCCTCCACTTT. The whole variable domain, filled in from reference TRBV9 and TRBJ1-6, reads DSGVTQTPKHLITATGQRVTLRCSPRSGDLSVYWYQQSLDQGLQFLIQYYNGEERAKGNILERFSAQQFPDLHSELNLSSLELGDSALYFCASSVGLLSPLHFGNGTRLTVT.

The CDR3 nucleotides are TGTGCCAGCAGCCCGGGGATGGCGGGGGGTGAGCAGTTCTTC. Translated: CASSPGMAGGEQFF. V and J are TRBV7-2 and TRBJ2-1; 8 bases map to TRBD2. J gave up 9 bases and V 5 bases, and 9 bases lay outside the gene matches. This CDR3 spans 14 amino acids. CDR1 and CDR2 (germline): SGHTA, FQGNSA.

This clonotype was observed a handful of times. J is TRBJ2-3 and V is TRBV5-1; TRBD2 agrees at 7 bases. CDR3 length: 17 residues. Germline loops: CDR1 SGHRS, CDR2 YFSETQ. The trim removed 0 bases at V and 1 base at J, leaving 8 bases unmatched. CDR3 DNA: TGCGCCAGCAGCTTGGGACCTCTGGCGGGGGGCACAGATACGCAGTATTTT. It encodes CASSLGPLAGGTDTQYF.

This clonotype turned up a few times. V is TRBV12-3 or TRBV12-4 and J is TRBJ1-2; D is ambiguous. Trimming left V 7 bases short and J 3 bases short, with 12 bases between. The CDR3 has 13 residues. The CDR3 DNA sequence: TGTGCCAGCACCTCGGGCGGCTACTATGGCTACACCTTC. The encoded protein is CASTSGGYYGYTF.

The chain couples TRBV20-1 to TRBJ2-5; 11 bases map to TRBD1. The germline CDR1 and CDR2 sequences are DFQATT and SNEGSKA (reference sequence). V gave up 5 bases and J gave up 9 bases; unmatched junction bases: 8. The CDR3 is made up of 13 amino acids. DNA of the CDR3: TGCAGTGCTTCACCGGGACAGGGGGGGCCCCAGTACTTC. It encodes CSASPGQGGPQYF.

This clonotype was seen ten or more times. The chain recombines TRBV20-1 with TRBJ2-1; 10 nucleotides agree with TRBD2. V lost 1 base and J lost 9; bases outside the gene matches: 6. In germline, CDR1 is DFQATT, CDR2 SNEGSKA (reference sequence). The CDR3 sequence is 14 residues long. CDR3 DNA sequence: TGCAGTGCTAGAGGTCTAGCGGGAGCGTCTGAGCAGTTCTTC. Its translation is CSARGLAGASEQFF.

The chain uses TRBV28 and TRBJ2-7; 9 bases are shared with TRBD2. The germline CDR1 and CDR2 sequences are MDHEN and SYDVKM. V shed 8 bases, J shed 2 bases, and the junction held 10 bases outside the gene matches. This CDR3 has 15 residues. CDR3 loop: CASFGGRALTYEQYF. As DNA, the CDR3 is TGTGCCAGCTTCGGCGGGAGGGCCCTAACCTACGAGCAGTACTTC.

The genes are TRBV12-3 or TRBV12-4 and TRBJ1-1, with D perhaps TRBD1 (5 bases). V lost 5 bases and J lost 3, with 19 bases in between. The CDR3 totals 16 residues. This CDR3 reads CASSPGAGYLDTEAFF. CDR3 DNA: TGTGCCAGCAGTCCTGGGGCAGGGTATTTGGACACTGAAGCTTTCTTT.